Shown below are 8 T cell receptor beta chains from a single sample sequenced in a study of blood T cell repertoires in COVID-19. Clones were sequenced by immunoSEQ multiplex PCR, and TCRdb holds only the in-frame ones, with some missing. The sample has 150,000 to 200,000 clones; about 79% are singletons. The sample was peripheral blood. These receptors were taken from a woman aged 70-85 years with acute or convalescent COVID-19.

The chain has TRBV6-5 and TRBJ2-2; TRBD2 aligns across 14 bases. V dropped 8 bases and J dropped 6; count of bases not matched to a gene: 2. This CDR3 is 14 amino acids long. In germline, CDR1 is MNHEY, CDR2 SVGAGI. The CDR3 nucleotides read TGTGCCAGCCAGGGACTAGCGGGAGCCGGGGAGCTGTTTTTT. Translating it yields CASQGLAGAGELFF.

This chain joins TRBV6-6 and TRBJ2-5; a weak D match, TRBD2 (5 bases). V gave up 2 bases and J gave up 1 base, with 8 bases separating them. The CDR3 has 14 residues. CDR1 and CDR2 from the germline V gene are MNHNY and SVGAGI (reference sequence). CDR3 DNA: TGTGCCAGCAGTTACCGAGGGAGCCAAGAGACCCAGTACTTC. Translation: CASSYRGSQETQYF.

The chain links TRBV20-1 to TRBJ1-5; tentative D call: TRBD1 (5 bases). The CDR3 loop spans 16 amino acids. V lost 3 bases and J 0 bases, leaving 15 bases between the germline ends. Germline CDR1 is DFQATT and CDR2 is SNEGSKA (reference sequence). CDR3 sequence reads: CSASFSTANSNQPQHF. CDR3 DNA: TGCAGTGCTAGTTTCTCGACAGCAAATAGCAATCAGCCCCAGCATTTT.

This clone was observed a handful of times. The chain is built from TRBV15 and TRBJ2-2, with D perhaps matching TRBD1 (6 bases). CDR1 LNHNV and CDR2 YYDKDF come from the germline V gene (reference sequence). This CDR3 contains 17 residues. V lost 9 bases and J lost 0, with 20 bases in between. CDR3 protein: CATRRAQGLSNTGELFF. CDR3 DNA: TGTGCCACTCGAAGGGCACAGGGCCTATCGAACACCGGGGAGCTGTTTTTT.

This chain links TRBV2 with TRBJ2-1; TRBD2 matches 12 bases. The germline V gene has CDR1 SNHLY and CDR2 FYNNEI. The trim removed 8 bases at V and 9 bases at J, leaving 5 bases unmatched. This CDR3 has 13 residues. CDR3 region: CASSSGRVGEQFF. DNA for the CDR3: TGTGCCAGCTCTAGCGGGAGGGTCGGTGAGCAGTTCTTC.

The rearrangement links TRBV6-5 to TRBJ1-1; a weak D match, TRBD1 (6 bases). V shed 7 bases and J shed 6 bases, with 15 bases lying between them. The CDR3 consists of 13 residues. Germline values: CDR1 MNHEY, CDR2 SVGAGI. The CDR3 sequence: CASTPGAGAEAFF. CDR3 sequence (DNA): TGTGCCAGCACCCCCGGGGCAGGGGCTGAAGCTTTCTTT.

The chain joins TRBV28 to TRBJ1-5; the D is unclear. This CDR3 comprises 12 residues. CDR1 is MDHEN, CDR2 SYDVKM, per germline. V lost 7 bases and J lost 2, with 6 bases in between. DNA of the CDR3: TGTGCCAGCATTGGGCGCAATCAGCCCCAGCATTTT. Amino acids: CASIGRNQPQHF.

The chain employs TRBV7-9 and TRBJ2-1; 9 bases are a match to TRBD2. V lost 5 bases, J lost 3 bases, and 11 bases stayed unmatched. In germline, CDR1 is SEHNR, CDR2 FQNEAQ (reference sequence). The CDR3 contains 17 residues. The CDR3 region has the DNA TGTGCCAGCAGCCCAAGGGGGCTAGCGGGAAGCTACAATGAGCAGTTCTTC. The encoded protein is CASSPRGLAGSYNEQFF.